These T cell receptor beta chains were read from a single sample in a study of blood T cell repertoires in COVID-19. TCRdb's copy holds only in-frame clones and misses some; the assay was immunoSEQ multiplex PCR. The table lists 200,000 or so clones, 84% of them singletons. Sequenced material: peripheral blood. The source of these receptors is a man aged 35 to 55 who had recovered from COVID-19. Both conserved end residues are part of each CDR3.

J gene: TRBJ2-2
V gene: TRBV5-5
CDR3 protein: CASSLARRVTGELFF

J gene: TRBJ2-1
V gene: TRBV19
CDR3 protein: CASSIDGVLGNEQFF

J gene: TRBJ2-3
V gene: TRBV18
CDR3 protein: CASSPLGQGTDTQYF

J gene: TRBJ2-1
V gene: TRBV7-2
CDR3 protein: CASSLGTSGRSNEQFF

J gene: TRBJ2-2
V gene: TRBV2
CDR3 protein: CASHRQGNTGELFF

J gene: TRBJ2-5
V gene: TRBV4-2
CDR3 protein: CASSQERLQETQYF

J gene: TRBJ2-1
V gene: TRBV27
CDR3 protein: CASTPHGLAANEQFF

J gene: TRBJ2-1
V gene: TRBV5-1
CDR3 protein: CASSILTGGEQFF

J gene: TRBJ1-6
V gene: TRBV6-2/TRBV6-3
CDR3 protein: CASSRLQGSGSPLHF

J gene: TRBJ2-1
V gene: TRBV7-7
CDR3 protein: CASRRRTSGSSSYNEQFF

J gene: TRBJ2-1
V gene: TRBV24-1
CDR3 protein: CATSSGLAGGNEQFF

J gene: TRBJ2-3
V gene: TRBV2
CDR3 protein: CASSERWGRDTQYF

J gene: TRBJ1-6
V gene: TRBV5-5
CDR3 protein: CASSLLEGARYNSPLHF

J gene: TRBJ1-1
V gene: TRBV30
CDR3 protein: CAGQTPGTEAFF

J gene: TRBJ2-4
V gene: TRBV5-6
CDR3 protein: CASSLGGGIQYF

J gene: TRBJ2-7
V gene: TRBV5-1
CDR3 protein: CASSFGQSFYEQYF

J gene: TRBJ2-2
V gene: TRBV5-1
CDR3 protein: CASSFGPEGNTGELFF

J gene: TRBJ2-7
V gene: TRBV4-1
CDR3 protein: CASSQLYDRGLYEQYF

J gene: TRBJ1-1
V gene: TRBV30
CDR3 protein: CAWGKTVMNTEAFF

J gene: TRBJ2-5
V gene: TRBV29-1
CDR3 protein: CSVDGRTSGSGETQYF

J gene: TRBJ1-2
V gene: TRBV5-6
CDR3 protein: CASSPDRGLYGYTF

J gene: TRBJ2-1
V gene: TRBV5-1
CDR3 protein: CASSLKQGNNEQFF

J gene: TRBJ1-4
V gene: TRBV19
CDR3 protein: CASRRDRGLGKLFF

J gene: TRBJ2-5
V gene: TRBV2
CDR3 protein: CASNRDLETQYF

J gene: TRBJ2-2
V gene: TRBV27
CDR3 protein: CASSLSGGRGTGELFF

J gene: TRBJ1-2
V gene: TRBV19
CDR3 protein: CASSTHPQGSYYGYTF

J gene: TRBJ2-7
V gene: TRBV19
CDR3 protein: CASSSEGGPAYEQYF

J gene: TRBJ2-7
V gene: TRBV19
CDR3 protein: CASSIPYGEQYF

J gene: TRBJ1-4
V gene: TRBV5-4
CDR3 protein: CASSLDRTNEKLFF

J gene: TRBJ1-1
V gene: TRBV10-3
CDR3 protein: CAIRDRVITEAFF

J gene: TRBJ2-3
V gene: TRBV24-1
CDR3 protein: CATSDGGMDTQYF

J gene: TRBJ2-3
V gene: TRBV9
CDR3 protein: CASSVMGGADTQYF

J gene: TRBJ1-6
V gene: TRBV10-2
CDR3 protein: CASMGQGFSGSPLHF

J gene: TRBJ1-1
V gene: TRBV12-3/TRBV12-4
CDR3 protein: CASSLIGDTEAFF

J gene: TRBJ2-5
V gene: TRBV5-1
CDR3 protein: CASSLAGTGQETQYF

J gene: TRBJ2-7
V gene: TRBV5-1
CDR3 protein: CASSLPGGGSYEQYF

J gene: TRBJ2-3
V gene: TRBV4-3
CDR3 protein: CASSPRLAGSTDTQYF

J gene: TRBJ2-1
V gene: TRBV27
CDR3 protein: CASSPFRGGYSYNEQFF

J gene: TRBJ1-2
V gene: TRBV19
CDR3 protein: CASSITDYGYTF

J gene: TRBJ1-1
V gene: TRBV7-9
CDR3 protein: CASSLLRGGNTEAFF

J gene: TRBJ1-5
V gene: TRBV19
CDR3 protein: CASSFSGYSNQPQHF

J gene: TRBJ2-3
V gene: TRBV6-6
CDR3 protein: CASSYQGARTDTQYF

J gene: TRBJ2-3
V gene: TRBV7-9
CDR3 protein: CASSLIAGVADTQYF

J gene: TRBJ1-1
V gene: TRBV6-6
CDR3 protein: CARAGAENTEAFF

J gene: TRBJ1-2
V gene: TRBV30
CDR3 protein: CAWIWATGPNYGYTF

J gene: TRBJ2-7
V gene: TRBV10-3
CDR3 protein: CAISEASGSTYEQYF

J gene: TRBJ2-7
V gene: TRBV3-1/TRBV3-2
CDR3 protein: CASSSRDFYEQYF

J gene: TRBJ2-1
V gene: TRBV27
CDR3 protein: CASSSLGGGSEQFF

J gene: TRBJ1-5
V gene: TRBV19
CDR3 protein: CASSIPLMRYSNQPQHF

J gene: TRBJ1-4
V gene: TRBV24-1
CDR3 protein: CATSDWGRESGNEKLFF

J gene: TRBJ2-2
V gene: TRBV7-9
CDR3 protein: CASSLGTAGTGELFF